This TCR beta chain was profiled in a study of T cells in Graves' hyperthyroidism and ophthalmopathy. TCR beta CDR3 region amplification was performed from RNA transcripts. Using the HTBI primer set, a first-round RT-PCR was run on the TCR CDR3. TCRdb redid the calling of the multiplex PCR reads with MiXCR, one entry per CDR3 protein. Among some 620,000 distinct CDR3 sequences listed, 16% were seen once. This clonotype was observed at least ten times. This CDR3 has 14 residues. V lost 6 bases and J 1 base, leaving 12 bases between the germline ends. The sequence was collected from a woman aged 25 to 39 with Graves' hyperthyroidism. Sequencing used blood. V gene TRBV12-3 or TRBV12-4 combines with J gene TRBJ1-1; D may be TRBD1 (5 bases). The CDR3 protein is CASRDEGWNTEAFF. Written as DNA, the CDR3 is TGTGCCAGCAGAGATGAGGGGTGGAACACTGAAGCTTTCTTT.